This T cell receptor beta chain was identified in a study of T cell responses to AZD1222 COVID-19 vaccine. This CDR3 spans 17 amino acids. Germline CDR1 is SGHTS and CDR2 is YDEGEE. Deletions cut 2 bases from V and 6 bases from J, with 22 bases between. Only in-frame clones appear in the TCRdb table, and some are missing; sequencing was by immunoSEQ multiplex PCR. The repertoire holds around 160,000 clones, with 82% as singletons. This clone was counted between two and nine times. The chain is built from TRBV5-8 and TRBJ2-3; D is ambiguous. Sequencing was performed on peripheral blood, taken on day 0 of MenACWY control vaccination. This receptor was obtained from an adult in good health. The CDR3 loop reads CASSFFTPFRAWDTQYF. The CDR3 DNA sequence: TGTGCCAGCAGCTTTTTCACCCCCTTCCGGGCGTGGGATACGCAGTATTTT.